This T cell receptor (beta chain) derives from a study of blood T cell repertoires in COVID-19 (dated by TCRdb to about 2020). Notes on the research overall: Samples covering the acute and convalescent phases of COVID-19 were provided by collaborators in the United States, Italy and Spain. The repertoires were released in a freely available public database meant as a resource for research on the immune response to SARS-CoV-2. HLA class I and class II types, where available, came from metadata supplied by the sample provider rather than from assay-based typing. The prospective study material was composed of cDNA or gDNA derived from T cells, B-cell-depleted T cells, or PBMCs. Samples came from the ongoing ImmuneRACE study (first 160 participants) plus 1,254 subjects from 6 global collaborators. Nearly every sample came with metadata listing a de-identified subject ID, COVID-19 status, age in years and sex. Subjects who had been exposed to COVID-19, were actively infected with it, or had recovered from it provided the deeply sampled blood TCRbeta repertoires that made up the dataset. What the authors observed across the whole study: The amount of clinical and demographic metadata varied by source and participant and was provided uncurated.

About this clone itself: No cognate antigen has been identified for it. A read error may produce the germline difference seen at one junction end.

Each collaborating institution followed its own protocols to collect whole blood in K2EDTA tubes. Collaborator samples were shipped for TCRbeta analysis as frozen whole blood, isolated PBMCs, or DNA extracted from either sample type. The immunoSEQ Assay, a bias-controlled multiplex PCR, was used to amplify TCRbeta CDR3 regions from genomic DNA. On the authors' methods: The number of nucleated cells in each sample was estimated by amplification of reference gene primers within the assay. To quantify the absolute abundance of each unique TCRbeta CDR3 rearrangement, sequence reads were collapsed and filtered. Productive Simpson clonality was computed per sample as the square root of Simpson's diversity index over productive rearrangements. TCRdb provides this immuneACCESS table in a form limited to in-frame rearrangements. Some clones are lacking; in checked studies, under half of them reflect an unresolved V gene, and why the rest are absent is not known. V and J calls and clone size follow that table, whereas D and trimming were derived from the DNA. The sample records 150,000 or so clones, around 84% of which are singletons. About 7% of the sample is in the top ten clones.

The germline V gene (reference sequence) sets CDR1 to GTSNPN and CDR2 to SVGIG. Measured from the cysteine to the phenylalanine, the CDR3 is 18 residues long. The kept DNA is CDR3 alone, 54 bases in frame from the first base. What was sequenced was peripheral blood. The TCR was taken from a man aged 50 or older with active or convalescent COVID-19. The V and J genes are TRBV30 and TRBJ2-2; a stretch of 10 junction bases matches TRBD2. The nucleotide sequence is TGTGCCTGGAGTGTACCGCCAGCGGGAGGGCCAGGACACCGGGGAGCTGTTTTT. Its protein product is CAWSVPPAGGPGHRGAVF.